The 8 T cell receptor beta chains below come from one sample, sequenced in a study of CD8 T cells in Susac syndrome. cDNA came from approximately 0.5 to 1 ug RNA primed by random hexamers. TCRdb called the immunoSEQ multiplex PCR reads again in MiXCR, with one record for every CDR3 protein. The data show about 130,000 distinct CDR3 sequences, 85% to 95% seen once. The sequenced sample was CD8+ T cells from PBMCs. These receptors were obtained from a human donor with Susac syndrome.

The genes are TRBV25-1 and TRBJ2-2; no reliable D call. This CDR3 spans 13 amino acids. CDR1 and CDR2 from the germline V gene are MGHDK and SYGVNS. Trimming shortened V by 3 bases and J by 4 bases, and 6 bases separated the two germline ends. The CDR3 sequence: CASSEDFTGELFF. The CDR3 nucleotides read TGTGCCAGCAGTGAGGATTTCACCGGGGAGCTGTTTTTT.

The chain has TRBV4-1 and TRBJ2-7, with TRBD1 identical over 11 bases. Germline values: CDR1 MGHRA, CDR2 YSYEKL. The CDR3 runs 17 residues. Germline trimming cut 5 bases from V and 1 base from J; bases unmatched to any gene: 10. The CDR3 DNA reads TGCGCCAGCAGCGAGGAACCCGGGACAGGGGGTTCCTACGAGCAGTACTTC. It is translated as CASSEEPGTGGSYEQYF.

J is TRBJ2-7 and V is TRBV30; D perhaps matches TRBD2 (6 bases). The CDR3 has 12 amino acids. CDR1 is GTSNPN, CDR2 SVGIG, per germline (reference sequence). Between the trimmed V and J ends, which lost 1 base and 5 bases, there was a span of 9 bases. As DNA, the CDR3 is TGTGCCTGGAGTGGGGGGGTAGACGAGCAGTACTTC. Translated: CAWSGGVDEQYF.

V and J are TRBV28 and TRBJ2-7; D tentatively fits TRBD1 or TRBD2 (5 bases each). CDR1 and CDR2 from the germline V gene are MDHEN and SYDVKM. Trimming cost V 2 bases and J 2 bases, with 10 bases left between them. The CDR3 is 14 amino acids. CDR3 in DNA: TGTGCCAGCAGTTTACTCAGGGAGCCCTACGAGCAGTACTTC. Translated, it gives CASSLLREPYEQYF.

This chain joins TRBV27 and TRBJ2-5; 9 bases are shared with TRBD2. The CDR3 sequence is 16 residues long. The V gene end was trimmed by 1 base and the J gene end by 2 bases; junction bases not matched to a gene: 5. Germline loops: CDR1 MNHEY, CDR2 SMNVEV (reference sequence). The CDR3 is CASSLFASGAQETQYF. CDR3 nucleotides: TGTGCCAGCAGTTTATTCGCTAGCGGGGCACAAGAGACCCAGTACTTC.

The chain is built from TRBV28 and TRBJ2-3; D gene ambiguous. The CDR3 consists of 16 residues. Trimming took 6 bases from V and 0 from J, leaving 16 bases between them. Germline V gives CDR1 MDHEN, CDR2 SYDVKM. CDR3 coding DNA: TGTGCCAGCAGCTTCCATGGGATTTCAAGCACAGATACGCAGTATTTT. This translates into CASSFHGISSTDTQYF.

The gene calls are TRBV6-1 and TRBJ2-2, with D unresolved. The CDR3 loop spans 14 amino acids. Trimming cost V 7 bases and J 6 bases, with 15 bases left between them. The germline V gene has CDR1 MNHNS and CDR2 SASEGT. The CDR3: CASTESARAGELFF. CDR3 nucleotide sequence: TGTGCCAGCACCGAAAGTGCTAGGGCCGGGGAGCTGTTTTTT.

The genes are TRBV27 and TRBJ2-7; TRBD2 matches at 13 bases. Trimming cost V 3 bases and J 2 bases; bases outside gene matches: 4. The CDR3 covers 16 residues. The germline V gene encodes CDR1 MNHEY and CDR2 SMNVEV (reference sequence). CDR3 in DNA: TGTGCCAGCAGTTTCCCCGGGACTAGCGGGACCTACGAGCAGTACTTC. This codes for CASSFPGTSGTYEQYF.